The rows below give T cell receptor beta chains drawn from one sample of a study of Ad26.COV2.S vaccination and SARS-CoV-2 variants. Clones were read by immunoSEQ multiplex PCR, and TCRdb kept only the in-frame ones, dropping some. The table has about 440,000 clones, 90% seen once. The source material was peripheral blood, sampled in a trial of Ad26.COV2.S vaccine versus placebo. The receptor source for this set is a person between 18 and 60 years old who received the Ad26.COV2.S COVID-19 vaccine or a placebo. Both conserved end residues are part of each CDR3.

V	J	CDR3
TRBV28	TRBJ1-5	CASSLSPQPQHF
TRBV6-1	TRBJ2-1	CASSEDGFSYNEQFF
TRBV29-1	TRBJ1-4	CSVQTSKKATNEKLFF
TRBV28	TRBJ1-5	CASKLGGNQPQHF
TRBV18	TRBJ1-2	CASSPSTGGYYYGYTF
TRBV7-9	TRBJ1-5	CASSAAQASNQPQHF
TRBV6-6	TRBJ1-2	CASRQNYGYTF
TRBV24-1	TRBJ2-1	CATSGSYSYNEQFF
TRBV7-2	TRBJ2-1	CASSSDYSEQFF
TRBV11-2	TRBJ2-1	CASSSKYPPANNEQFF
TRBV7-8	TRBJ2-1	CASSLPSGRPNEQFF
TRBV18	TRBJ2-7	CASSPSQDSYEQYF
TRBV28	TRBJ1-5	CASSLYRAINQPQHF
TRBV28	TRBJ2-3	CASSYDKGEGQTDTQYF
TRBV5-1	TRBJ1-2	CASSLADGSGYTF
TRBV27	TRBJ2-1	CASSDTAFRQRQFF
TRBV7-9	TRBJ2-1	CASSLPGTKNEQFF
TRBV28	TRBJ2-1	CASSLRDRTNEQFF
TRBV28	TRBJ1-1	CASSPTWGGRTEAFF
TRBV6-5	TRBJ2-7	CASRSTDTEQYF
TRBV24-1	TRBJ2-5	CATSDLGGGEETQYF
TRBV6-1	TRBJ1-4	CASSEGAFEKLFF
TRBV3-1/TRBV3-2	TRBJ2-1	CASSQEGGLADYNEQFF
TRBV4-2	TRBJ1-5	CASSQDISGQASNQPQHF
TRBV7-6	TRBJ2-3	CASSPKTLAGGEMGDTQYF
TRBV5-6	TRBJ2-7	CASSLRTSGYSYEQYF
TRBV18	TRBJ2-7	CASSPWDSGSYEQYF
TRBV9	TRBJ2-1	CASSVGSGSINEQFF
TRBV5-1	TRBJ2-7	CASSLLSGTGLGEQYF
TRBV28	TRBJ2-7	CASSSPSGRYSYEQYF
TRBV11-2	TRBJ1-3	CASSLRGQGSFFSGNTIYF
TRBV7-9	TRBJ1-6	CASSWGGHNSPLHF
TRBV2	TRBJ2-7	CASSFGLAGTWEQYF
TRBV5-5	TRBJ1-5	CASSLRGNWDQPQHF
TRBV11-2	TRBJ2-1	CASSDGGTELTINEQFF
TRBV6-2/TRBV6-3	TRBJ2-7	CASSGWMYEQYF
TRBV19	TRBJ2-7	CASSPGSSYEQYF
TRBV6-4	TRBJ2-3	CASSERERSDTQYF
TRBV27	TRBJ2-7	CASSPIWGRGYEQYF
TRBV27	TRBJ2-7	CASSTGGKEQYF
TRBV6-5	TRBJ1-1	CASSYLGEAFF
TRBV7-9	TRBJ1-1	CASTQPPENTEAFF
TRBV5-1	TRBJ2-5	CASSLAVVREETQYF
TRBV2	TRBJ1-6	CASSAQGGNSPLHF
TRBV25-1	TRBJ2-7	CASTASGMTFYEQYF
TRBV6-4	TRBJ2-1	CASSISGRAGNEQFF
TRBV4-1	TRBJ2-1	CASSQVGGRADNEQFF
TRBV7-8	TRBJ2-7	CASSLRAGQAYEQYF
TRBV9	TRBJ1-1	CASSVGWKGLAFF
TRBV14	TRBJ2-3	CASSQQGLAGEDTQYF
TRBV12-2	TRBJ1-5	CASRWDRPNQPQHF
TRBV6-4	TRBJ2-1	CASSGQAGVYNEQFF